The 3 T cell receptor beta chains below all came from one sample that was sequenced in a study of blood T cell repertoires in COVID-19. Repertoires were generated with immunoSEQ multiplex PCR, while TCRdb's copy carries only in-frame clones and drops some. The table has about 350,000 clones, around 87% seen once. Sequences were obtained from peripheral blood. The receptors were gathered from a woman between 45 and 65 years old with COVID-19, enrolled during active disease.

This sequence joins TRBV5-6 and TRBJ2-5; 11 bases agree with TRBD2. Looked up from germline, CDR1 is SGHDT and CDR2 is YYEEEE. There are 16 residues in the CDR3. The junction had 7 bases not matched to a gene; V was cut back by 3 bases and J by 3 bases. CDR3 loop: CASSSGTSGIEETQYF. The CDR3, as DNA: TGTGCCAGCAGCTCCGGGACTAGCGGCATCGAAGAGACCCAGTACTTC.

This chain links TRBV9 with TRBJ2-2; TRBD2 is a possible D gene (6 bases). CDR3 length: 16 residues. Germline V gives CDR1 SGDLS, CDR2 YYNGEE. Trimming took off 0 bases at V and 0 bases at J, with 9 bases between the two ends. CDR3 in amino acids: CASSVERATNTGELFF. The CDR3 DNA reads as TGTGCCAGCAGCGTAGAGCGGGCTACGAACACCGGGGAGCTGTTTTTT.

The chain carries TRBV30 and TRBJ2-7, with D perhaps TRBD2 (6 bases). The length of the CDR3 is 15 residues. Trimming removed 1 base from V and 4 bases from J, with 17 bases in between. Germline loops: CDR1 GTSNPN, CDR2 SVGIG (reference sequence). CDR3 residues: CAWSARGGGAYEQYF. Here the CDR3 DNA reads TGTGCCTGGAGTGCCCGCGGCGGAGGGGCATACGAGCAGTACTTC.